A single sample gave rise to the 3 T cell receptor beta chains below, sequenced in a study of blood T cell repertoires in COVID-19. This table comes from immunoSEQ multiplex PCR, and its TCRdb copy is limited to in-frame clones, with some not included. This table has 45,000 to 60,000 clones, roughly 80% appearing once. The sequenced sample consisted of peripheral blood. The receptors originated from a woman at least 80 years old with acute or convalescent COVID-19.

The CDR3 DNA follows: TGCGCCAGCAGCTTGGGAGTGGACTCGCTCTATGGCTACACCTTC. It yields the protein CASSLGVDSLYGYTF. The genes are TRBV5-1 and TRBJ1-2; D unresolved. This CDR3 is built from 15 residues. Trimming shortened V by 0 bases and J by 4 bases, and 13 bases separated the two germline ends. Looked up from germline, CDR1 is SGHRS and CDR2 is YFSETQ.

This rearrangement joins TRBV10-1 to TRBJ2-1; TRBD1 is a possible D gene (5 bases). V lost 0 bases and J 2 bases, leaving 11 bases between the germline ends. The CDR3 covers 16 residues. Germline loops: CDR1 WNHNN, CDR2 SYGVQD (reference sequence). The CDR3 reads CASSESAGIPYNEQFF. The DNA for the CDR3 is TGCGCCAGCAGTGAGTCGGCAGGGATCCCCTACAATGAGCAGTTCTTC.

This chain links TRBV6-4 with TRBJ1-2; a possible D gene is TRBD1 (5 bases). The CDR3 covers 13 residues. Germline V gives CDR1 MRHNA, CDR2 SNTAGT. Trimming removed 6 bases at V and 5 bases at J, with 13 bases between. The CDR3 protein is CASSAGQIYGYTF. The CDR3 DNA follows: TGTGCCAGCAGCGCTGGACAAATTTATGGCTACACCTTC.